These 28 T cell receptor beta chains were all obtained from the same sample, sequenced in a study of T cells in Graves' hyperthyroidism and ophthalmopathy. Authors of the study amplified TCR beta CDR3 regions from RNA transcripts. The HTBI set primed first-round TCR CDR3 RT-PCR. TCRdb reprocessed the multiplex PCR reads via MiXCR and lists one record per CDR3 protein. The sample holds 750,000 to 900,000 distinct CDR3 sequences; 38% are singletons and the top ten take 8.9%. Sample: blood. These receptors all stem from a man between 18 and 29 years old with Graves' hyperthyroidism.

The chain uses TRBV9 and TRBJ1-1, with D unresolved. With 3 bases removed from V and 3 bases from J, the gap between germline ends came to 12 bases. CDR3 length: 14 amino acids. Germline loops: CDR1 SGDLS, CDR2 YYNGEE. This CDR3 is CASSGAGLDTEAFF. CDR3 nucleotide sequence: TGTGCCAGCAGCGGGGCAGGTTTGGACACTGAAGCTTTCTTT.

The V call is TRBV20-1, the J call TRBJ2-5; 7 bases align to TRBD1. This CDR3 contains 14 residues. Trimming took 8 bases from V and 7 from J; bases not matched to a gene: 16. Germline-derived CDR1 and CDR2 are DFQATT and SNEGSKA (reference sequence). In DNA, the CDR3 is TGCAGTACTGGTTCTACAGGGGTCGCGTGGACCCAGTACTTC. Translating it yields CSTGSTGVAWTQYF.

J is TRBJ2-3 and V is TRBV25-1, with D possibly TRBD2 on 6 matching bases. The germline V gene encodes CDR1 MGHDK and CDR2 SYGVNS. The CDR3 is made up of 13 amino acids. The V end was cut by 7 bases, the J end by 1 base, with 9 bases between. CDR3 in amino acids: CASTGGGTDTQYF. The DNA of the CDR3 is TGTGCCAGCACGGGCGGGGGCACAGATACGCAGTATTTT.

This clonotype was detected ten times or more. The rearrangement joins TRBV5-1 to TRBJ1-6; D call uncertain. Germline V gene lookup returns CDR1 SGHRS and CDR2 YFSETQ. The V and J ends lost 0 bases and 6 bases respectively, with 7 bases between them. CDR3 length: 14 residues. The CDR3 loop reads CASSLDPGNSPLHF. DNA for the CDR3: TGCGCCAGCAGCTTGGACCCGGGTAATTCACCCCTCCACTTT.

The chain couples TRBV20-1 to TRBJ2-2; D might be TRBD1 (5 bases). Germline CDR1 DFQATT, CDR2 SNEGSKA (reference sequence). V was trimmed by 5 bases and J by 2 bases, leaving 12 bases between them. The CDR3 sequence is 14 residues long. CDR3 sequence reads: CSALDSPNTGELFF. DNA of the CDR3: TGCAGTGCTCTCGACAGCCCTAACACCGGGGAGCTGTTTTTT.

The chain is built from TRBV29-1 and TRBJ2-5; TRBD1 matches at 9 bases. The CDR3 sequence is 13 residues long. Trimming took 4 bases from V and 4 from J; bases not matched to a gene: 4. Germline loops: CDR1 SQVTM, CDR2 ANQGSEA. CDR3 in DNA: TGCAGCGTTGTACAGACAGGGGGAGAGACCCAGTACTTC. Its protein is CSVVQTGGETQYF.

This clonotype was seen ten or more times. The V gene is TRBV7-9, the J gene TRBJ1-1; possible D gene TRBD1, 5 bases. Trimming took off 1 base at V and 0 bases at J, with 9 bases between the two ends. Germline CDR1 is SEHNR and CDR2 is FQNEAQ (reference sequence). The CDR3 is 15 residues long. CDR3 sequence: CASSLDEGMNTEAFF. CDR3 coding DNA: TGTGCCAGCAGCTTAGATGAGGGGATGAACACTGAAGCTTTCTTT.

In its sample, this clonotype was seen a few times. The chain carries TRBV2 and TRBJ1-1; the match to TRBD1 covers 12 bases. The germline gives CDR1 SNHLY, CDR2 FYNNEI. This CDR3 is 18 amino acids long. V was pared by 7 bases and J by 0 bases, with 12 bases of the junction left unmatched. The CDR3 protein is CASTTSPGQGALNTEAFF. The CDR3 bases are TGTGCCAGCACAACCTCGCCGGGACAGGGGGCCTTGAACACTGAAGCTTTCTTT.

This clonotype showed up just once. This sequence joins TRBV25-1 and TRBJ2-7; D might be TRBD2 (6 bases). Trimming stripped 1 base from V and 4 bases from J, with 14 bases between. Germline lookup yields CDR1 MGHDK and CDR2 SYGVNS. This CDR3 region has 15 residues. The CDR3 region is CASSEFGLSFYEQYF. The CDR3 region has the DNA TGTGCCAGCAGTGAATTTGGACTATCTTTTTACGAGCAGTACTTC.

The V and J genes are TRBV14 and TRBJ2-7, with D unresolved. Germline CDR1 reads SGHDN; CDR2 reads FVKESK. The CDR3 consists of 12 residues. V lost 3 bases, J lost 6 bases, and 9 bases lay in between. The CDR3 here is CASSQSGFEQYF. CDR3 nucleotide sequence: TGTGCCAGCAGCCAGTCCGGGTTCGAGCAGTACTTC.

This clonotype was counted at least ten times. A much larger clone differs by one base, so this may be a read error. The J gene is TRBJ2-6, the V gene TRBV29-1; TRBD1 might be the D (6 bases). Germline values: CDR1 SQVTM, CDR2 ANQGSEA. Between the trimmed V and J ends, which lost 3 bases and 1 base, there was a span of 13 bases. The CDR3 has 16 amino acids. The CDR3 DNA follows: TGCAGCGTTGAGAACAGGGTCCCGTCTGGGGCCAACGTCCTGACTTTC. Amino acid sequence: CSVENRVPSGANVLTF.

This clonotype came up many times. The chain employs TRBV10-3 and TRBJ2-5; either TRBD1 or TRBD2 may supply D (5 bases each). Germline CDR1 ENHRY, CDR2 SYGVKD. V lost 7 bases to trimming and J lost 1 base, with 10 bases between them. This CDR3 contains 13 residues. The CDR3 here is CAITGALQETQYF. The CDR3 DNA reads TGTGCCATCACCGGGGCACTCCAAGAGACCCAGTACTTC.

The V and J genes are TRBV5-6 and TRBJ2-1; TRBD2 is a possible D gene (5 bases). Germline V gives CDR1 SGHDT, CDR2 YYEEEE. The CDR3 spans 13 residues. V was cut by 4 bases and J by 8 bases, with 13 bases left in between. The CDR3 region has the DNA TGTGCCAGCAGCCCGACTACCTCTTATGAGCAGTTCTTC. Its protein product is CASSPTTSYEQFF.

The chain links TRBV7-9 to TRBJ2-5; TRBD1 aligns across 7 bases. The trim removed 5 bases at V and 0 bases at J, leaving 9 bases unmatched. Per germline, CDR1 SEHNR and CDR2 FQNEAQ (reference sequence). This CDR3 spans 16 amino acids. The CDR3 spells CASSPRDREYQETQYF. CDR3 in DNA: TGTGCCAGCAGCCCCCGGGACAGAGAGTACCAAGAGACCCAGTACTTC. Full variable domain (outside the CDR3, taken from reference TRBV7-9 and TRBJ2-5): DTGVSQNPRHKITKRGQNVTFRCDPISEHNRLYWYRQTLGQGPEFLTYFQNEAQLEKSRLLSDRFSAERPKGSFSTLEIQRTEQGDSAMYLCASSPRDREYQETQYFGPGTRLLVL.

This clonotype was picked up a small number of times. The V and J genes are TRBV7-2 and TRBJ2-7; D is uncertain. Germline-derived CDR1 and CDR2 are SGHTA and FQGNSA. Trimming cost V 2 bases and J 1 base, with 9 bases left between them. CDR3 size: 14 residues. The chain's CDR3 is CASSLWTSSYEQYF. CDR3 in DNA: TGTGCCAGCAGCTTATGGACCTCTTCCTACGAGCAGTACTTC.

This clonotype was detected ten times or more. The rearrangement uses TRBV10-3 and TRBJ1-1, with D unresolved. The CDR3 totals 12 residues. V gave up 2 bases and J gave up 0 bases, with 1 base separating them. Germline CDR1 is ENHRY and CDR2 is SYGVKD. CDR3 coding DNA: TGTGCCATCAGTGAGGTGAACACTGAAGCTTTCTTT. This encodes CAISEVNTEAFF.

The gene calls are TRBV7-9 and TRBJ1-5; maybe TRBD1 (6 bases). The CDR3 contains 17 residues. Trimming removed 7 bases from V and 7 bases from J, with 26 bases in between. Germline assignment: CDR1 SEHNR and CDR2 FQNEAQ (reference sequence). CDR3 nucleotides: TGTGCCAGCAATCACGGGCCAGCGGGGGGCACCGGGCAGCCCCAGCATTTT. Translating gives CASNHGPAGGTGQPQHF.

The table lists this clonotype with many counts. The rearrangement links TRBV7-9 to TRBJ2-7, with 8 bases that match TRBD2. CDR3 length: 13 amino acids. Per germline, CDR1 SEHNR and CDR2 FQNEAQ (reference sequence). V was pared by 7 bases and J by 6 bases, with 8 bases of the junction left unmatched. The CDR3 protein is CASTSIGGGEQYF. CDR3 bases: TGTGCCAGCACCTCAATCGGGGGGGGCGAGCAGTACTTC.

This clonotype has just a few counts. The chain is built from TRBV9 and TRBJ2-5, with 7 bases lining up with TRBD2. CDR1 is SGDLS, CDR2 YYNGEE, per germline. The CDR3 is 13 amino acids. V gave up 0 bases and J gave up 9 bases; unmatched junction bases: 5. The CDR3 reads CASSVADREAQYF. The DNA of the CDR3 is TGTGCCAGCAGCGTAGCTGACCGGGAGGCCCAGTACTTC.

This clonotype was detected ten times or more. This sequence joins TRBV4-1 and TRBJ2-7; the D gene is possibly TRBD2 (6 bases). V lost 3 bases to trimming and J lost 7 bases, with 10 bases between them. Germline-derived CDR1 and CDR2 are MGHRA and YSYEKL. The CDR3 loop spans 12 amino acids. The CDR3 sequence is CASSHPGREQYF. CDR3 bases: TGCGCCAGCAGCCATCCTGGGAGGGAGCAGTACTTC.

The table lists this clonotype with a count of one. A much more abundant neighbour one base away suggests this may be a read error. The CDR3, as DNA: TGTGCCAGCAGCTTGCAGGGAGGCGGCCACACCTTC. Amino acids: CASSLQGGGHTF. The J gene is TRBJ1-2, the V gene TRBV7-9; perhaps TRBD1 as D (5 bases). CDR3 length: 12 amino acids. Trimming removed 3 bases at V and 12 bases at J, with 14 bases between. In germline, CDR1 is SEHNR, CDR2 FQNEAQ (reference sequence).

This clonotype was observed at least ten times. This CDR3 is CSVAEGLYGNTEAFF. In nucleotides, the CDR3 is TGCAGCGTAGCAGAAGGATTGTATGGGAACACTGAAGCTTTCTTT. V is TRBV29-1 and J is TRBJ1-1; D is ambiguous. Germline CDR1 reads SQVTM; CDR2 reads ANQGSEA. V was trimmed by 6 bases and J by 1 base, leaving 18 bases between them. The CDR3 extends over 15 amino acids.

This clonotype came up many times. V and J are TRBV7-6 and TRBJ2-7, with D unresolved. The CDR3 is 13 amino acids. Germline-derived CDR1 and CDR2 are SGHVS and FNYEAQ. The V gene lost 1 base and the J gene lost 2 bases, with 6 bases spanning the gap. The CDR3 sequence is CASSLGDPYEQYF. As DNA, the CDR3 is TGTGCCAGCAGCTTAGGAGATCCCTACGAGCAGTACTTC.

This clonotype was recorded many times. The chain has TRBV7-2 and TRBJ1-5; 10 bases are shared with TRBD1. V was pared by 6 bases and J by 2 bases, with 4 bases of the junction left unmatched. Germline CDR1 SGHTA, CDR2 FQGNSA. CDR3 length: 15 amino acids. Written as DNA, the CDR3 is TGTGCCAGCAGACCAGGGACAGGGGGCAATCAGCCCCAGCATTTT. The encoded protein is CASRPGTGGNQPQHF.

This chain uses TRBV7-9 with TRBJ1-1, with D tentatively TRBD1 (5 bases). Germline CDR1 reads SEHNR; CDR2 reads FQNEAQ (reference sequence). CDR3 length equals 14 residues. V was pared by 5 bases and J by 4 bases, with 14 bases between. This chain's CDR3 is CASSPRVSGTEAFF. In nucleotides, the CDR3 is TGTGCCAGCAGCCCCAGGGTATCGGGCACTGAAGCTTTCTTT.

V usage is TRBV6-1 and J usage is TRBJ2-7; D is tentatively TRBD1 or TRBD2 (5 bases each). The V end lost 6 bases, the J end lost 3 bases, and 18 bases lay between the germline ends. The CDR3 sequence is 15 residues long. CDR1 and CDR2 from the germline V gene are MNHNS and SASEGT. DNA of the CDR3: TGTGCCAGCAGCGCCAGGGACCCCACCCGCTACGAGCAGTACTTC. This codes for CASSARDPTRYEQYF.

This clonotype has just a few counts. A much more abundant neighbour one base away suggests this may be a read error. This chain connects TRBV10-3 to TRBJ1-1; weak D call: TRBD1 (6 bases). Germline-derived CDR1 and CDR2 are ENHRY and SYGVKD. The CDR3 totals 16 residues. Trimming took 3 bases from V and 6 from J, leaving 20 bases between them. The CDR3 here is CAISDEPDRWGSEAFF. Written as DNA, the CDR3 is TGTGCCATCAGTGACGAACCCGACAGGTGGGGGTCTGAAGCTTTCTTT.

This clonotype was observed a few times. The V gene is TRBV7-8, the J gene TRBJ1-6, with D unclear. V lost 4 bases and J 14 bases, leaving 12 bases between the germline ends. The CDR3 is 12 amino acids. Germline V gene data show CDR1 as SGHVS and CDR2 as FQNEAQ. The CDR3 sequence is CASSSSGTALHF. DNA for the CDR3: TGTGCCAGCAGCTCCAGTGGTACCGCCCTCCACTTT.